This TCR beta chain was identified in a study of shared clonotypes between healthy human individuals. In the study overall: For every donor, three CD4 naive, three CD4 memory, two CD8 naive and one CD8 memory plates were used. Study conclusions and caveats: Tissues were not sampled, only blood, and their repertoires likely differ. Compared with memory subsets, naive subsets generally had larger estimated richness.

Trimming left V 0 bases short and J 4 bases short, with 9 bases between. Germline loops: CDR1 LGHNT, CDR2 FRNRAP. The CDR3 contains 14 residues. As for this clone: What it binds is unknown.

Original processing methods: Because ImmunoSEQ provided only junction sequences with no quality scores, the filtering differed. Generated by immunoSEQ multiplex PCR, the TCRdb table keeps only in-frame clones and is missing some. V and J calls and clone size are given by that table; D and trimming were obtained from the DNA. The data contain 550,000 to 850,000 clones, 55% to 80% of them singletons. V gene TRBV12-5 combines with J gene TRBJ1-1; the D is unclear. Sequenced material: memory CD4+ T cells sorted from blood. Subset specified: CD45RA-negative fraction. The clonotype comes from a woman in her twenties or thirties in good health. CDR3 nucleotides: TGTGCTAGTGGTTTGGTAGGGATTCCCACTGAAGCTTTCTTT. Translation gives CASGLVGIPTEAFF.